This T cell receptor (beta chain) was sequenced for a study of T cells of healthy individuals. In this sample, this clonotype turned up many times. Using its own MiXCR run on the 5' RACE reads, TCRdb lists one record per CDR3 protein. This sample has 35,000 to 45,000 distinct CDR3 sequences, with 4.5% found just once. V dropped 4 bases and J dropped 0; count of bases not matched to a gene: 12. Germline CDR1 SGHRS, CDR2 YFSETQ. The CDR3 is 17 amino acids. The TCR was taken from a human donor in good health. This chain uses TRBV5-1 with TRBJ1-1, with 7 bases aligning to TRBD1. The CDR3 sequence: CASSPGDRLNMNTEAFF. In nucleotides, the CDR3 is TGCGCCAGCAGCCCAGGGGACAGACTAAATATGAACACTGAAGCTTTCTTT.